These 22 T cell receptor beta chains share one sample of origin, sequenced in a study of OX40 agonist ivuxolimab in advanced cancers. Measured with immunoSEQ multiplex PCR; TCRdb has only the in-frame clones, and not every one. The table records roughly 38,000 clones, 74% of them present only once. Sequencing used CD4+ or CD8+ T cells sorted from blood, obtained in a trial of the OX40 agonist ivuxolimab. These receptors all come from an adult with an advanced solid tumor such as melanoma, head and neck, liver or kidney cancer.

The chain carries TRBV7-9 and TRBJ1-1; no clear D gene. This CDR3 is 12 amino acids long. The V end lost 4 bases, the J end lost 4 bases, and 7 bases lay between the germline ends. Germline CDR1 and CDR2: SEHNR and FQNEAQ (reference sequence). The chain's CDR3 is CASSWAGTEAFF. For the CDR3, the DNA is TGTGCCAGCAGCTGGGCGGGCACTGAAGCTTTCTTT.

The CDR3 protein is CASSTTPRLGNDTEAFF. In nucleotides, the CDR3 is TGTGCCAGCAGCACTACCCCCCGTTTGGGGAACGACACTGAAGCTTTCTTT. The V call is TRBV7-9, the J call TRBJ1-1; D gene unclear. This CDR3 spans 17 amino acids. The germline CDR1 and CDR2 sequences are SEHNR and FQNEAQ (reference sequence). V was cut by 5 bases and J by 3 bases, with 22 bases left in between.

CDR3: CASSLGLNNEQFF. In nucleotides, the CDR3 is TGTGCCAGCAGCTTAGGGCTCAACAATGAGCAGTTCTTC. V usage is TRBV11-1 and J usage is TRBJ2-1; D gene ambiguous. Looked up from germline, CDR1 is SGHAT and CDR2 is FQDESV (reference sequence). The length of the CDR3 is 13 residues. V lost 1 base, J lost 5 bases, and 6 bases lay in between. The full variable domain, in which reference TRBV11-1 and TRBJ2-1 provide the parts outside the CDR3, is EAEVAQSPRYKITEKSQAVAFWCDPISGHATLYWYRQILGQGPELLVQFQDESVVDDSQLPKDRFSAERLKGVDSTLKIQPAELGDSAMYLCASSLGLNNEQFFGPGTRLTVL.

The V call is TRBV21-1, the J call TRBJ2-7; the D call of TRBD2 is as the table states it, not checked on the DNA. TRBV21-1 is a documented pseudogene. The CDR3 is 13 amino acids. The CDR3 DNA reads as TGTGCCAGCAGCATCTCAGGGACTAACGAGCAGTACGTC. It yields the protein CASSISGTNEQYV.

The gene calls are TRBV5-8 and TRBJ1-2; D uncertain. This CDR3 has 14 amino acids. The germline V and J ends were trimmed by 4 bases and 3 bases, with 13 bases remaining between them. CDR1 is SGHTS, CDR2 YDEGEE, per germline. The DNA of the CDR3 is TGTGCCAGCAGCCCGGTAACTACTTACTATGGCTACACCTTC. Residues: CASSPVTTYYGYTF.

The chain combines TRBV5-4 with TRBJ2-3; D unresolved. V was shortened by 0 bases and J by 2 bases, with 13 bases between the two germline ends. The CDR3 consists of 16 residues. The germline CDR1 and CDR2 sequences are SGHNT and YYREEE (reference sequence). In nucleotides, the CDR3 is TGTGCCAGCAGCTTGGATCGGTCTCAGAACACAGATACGCAGTATTTT. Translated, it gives CASSLDRSQNTDTQYF.

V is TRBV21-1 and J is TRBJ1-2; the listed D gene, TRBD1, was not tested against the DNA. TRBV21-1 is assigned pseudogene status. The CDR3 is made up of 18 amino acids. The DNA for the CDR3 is TGTGCCAGCAGCCGAATTAAGCCGGGACATAAGCCCCTCGAAGGCTACACCTTC. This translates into CASSRIKPGHKPLEGYTF.

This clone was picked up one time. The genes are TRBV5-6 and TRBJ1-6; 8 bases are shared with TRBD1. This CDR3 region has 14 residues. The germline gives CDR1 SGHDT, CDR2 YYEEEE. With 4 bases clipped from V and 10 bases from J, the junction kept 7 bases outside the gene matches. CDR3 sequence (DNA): TGTGCCAGCAGCCTAAGACAGGGGAGATCACCCCTCCACTTT. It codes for CASSLRQGRSPLHF.

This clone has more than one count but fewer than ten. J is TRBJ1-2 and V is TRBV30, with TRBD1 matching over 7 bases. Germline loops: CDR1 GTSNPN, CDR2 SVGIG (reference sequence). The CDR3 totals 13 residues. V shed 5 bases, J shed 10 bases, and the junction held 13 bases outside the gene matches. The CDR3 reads CAWGDRARSNYTF. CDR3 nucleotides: TGTGCCTGGGGAGACAGGGCTCGAAGTAACTACACCTTC.

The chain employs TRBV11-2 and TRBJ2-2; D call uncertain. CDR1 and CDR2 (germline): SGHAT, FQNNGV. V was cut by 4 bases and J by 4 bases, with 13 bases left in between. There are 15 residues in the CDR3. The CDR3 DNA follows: TGTGCCAGCAGCTCCTGGGTTATAATCACCGGGGAGCTGTTTTTT. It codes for CASSSWVIITGELFF.

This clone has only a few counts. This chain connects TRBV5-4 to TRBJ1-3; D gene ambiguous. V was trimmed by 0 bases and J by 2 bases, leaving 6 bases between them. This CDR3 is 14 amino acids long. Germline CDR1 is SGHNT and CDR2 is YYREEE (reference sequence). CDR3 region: CASSLGQAGNTIYF. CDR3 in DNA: TGTGCCAGCAGCTTGGGGCAGGCTGGAAACACCATATATTTT.

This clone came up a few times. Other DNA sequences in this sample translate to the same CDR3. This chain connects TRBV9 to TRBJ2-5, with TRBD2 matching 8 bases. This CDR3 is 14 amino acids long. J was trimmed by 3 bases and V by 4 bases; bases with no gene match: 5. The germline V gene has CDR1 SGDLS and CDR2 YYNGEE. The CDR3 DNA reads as TGTGCCAGCAGCCTCGGACTAGCAGAAGAGACCCAGTACTTC. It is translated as CASSLGLAEETQYF.

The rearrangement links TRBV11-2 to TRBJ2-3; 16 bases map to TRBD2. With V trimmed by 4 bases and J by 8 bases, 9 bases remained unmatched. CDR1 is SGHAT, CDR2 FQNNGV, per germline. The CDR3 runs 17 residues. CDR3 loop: CASSSISGTSGGVTQYF. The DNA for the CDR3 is TGTGCCAGCAGCTCGATATCCGGGACTAGCGGGGGGGTTACGCAGTATTTT. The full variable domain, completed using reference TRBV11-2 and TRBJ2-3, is EAGVAQSPRYKIIEKRQSVAFWCNPISGHATLYWYQQILGQGPKLLIQFQNNGVVDDSQLPKDRFSAERLKGVDSTLKIQPAKLEDSAVYLCASSSISGTSGGVTQYFGPGTRLTVL.

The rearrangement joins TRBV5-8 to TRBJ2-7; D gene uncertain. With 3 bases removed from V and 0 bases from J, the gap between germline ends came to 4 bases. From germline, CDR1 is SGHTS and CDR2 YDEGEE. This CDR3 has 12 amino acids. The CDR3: CASSSSSYEQYF. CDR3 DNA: TGTGCCAGCAGCTCGAGCTCCTACGAGCAGTACTTC. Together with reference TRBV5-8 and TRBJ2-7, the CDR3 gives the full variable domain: EAGVTQSPTHLIKTRGQQATLRCSPISGHTSVYWYQQALGLGLQFLLWYDEGEERNRGNFPPRFSGRQFPNYSSELNVNALELEDSALYLCASSSSSYEQYFGPGTRLTVT.

This CDR3 reads CASTEHPNYGYTF. Here the CDR3 DNA reads TGCGCCAGCACTGAACACCCTAACTATGGCTACACCTTC. The V call is TRBV10-2, the J call TRBJ1-2, with unresolved D. This CDR3 region has 13 residues. Trimming stripped 7 bases from V and 0 bases from J, with 9 bases between. The germline V gene has CDR1 WSHSY and CDR2 SAAADI.

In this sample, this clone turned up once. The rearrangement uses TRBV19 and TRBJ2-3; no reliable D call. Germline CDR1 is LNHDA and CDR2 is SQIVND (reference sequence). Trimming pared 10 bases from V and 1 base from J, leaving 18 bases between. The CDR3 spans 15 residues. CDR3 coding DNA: TGTGCCAATGAAATCCCCCGTGGGGGCACAGATACGCAGTATTTT. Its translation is CANEIPRGGTDTQYF. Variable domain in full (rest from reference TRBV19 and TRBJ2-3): DGGITQSPKYLFRKEGQNVTLSCEQNLNHDAMYWYRQDPGQGLRLIYYSQIVNDFQKGDIAEGYSVSREKKESFPLTVTSAQKNPTAFYLCANEIPRGGTDTQYFGPGTRLTVL.

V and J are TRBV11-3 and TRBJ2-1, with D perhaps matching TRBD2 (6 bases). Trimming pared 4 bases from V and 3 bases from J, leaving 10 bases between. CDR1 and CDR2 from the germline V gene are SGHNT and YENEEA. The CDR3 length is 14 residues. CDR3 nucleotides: TGTGCCAGCAGCTCCGGGGGAAACTACAATGAGCAGTTCTTC. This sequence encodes CASSSGGNYNEQFF.

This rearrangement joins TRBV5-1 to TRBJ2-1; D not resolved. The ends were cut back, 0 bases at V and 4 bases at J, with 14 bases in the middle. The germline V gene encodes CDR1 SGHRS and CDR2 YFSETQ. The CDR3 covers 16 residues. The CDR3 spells CASSLGPTQGYNEQFF. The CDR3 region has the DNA TGCGCCAGCAGCTTGGGCCCGACGCAAGGGTACAATGAGCAGTTCTTC.

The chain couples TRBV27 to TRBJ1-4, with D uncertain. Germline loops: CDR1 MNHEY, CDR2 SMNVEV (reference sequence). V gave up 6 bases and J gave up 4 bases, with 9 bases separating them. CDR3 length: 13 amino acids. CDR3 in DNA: TGTGCCAGCAGGGACGTGATTAATGAAAAACTGTTTTTT. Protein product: CASRDVINEKLFF.

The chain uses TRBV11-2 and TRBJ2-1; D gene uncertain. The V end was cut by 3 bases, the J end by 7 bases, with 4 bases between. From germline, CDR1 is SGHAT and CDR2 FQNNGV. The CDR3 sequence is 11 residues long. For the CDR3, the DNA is TGTGCCAGCAGCTTGGGGAATGAGCAGTTCTTC. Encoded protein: CASSLGNEQFF.

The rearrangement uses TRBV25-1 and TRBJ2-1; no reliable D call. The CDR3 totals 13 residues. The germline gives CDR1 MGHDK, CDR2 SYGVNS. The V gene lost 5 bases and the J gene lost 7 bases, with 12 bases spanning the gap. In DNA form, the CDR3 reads TGTGCCAGCAGTCACCCGGTCAGAAATGAGCAGTTCTTC. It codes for CASSHPVRNEQFF.

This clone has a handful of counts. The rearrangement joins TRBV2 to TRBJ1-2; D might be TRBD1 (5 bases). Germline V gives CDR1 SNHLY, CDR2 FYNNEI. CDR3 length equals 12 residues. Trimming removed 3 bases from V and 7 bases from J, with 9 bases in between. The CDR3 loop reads CASSDDGAGYTF. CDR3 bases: TGTGCCAGCAGTGATGATGGGGCTGGCTACACCTTC. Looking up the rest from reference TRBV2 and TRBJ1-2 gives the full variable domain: EPEVTQTPSHQVTQMGQEVILRCVPISNHLYFYWYRQILGQKVEFLVSFYNNEISEKSEIFDDQFSVERPDGSNFTLKIRSTKLEDSAMYFCASSDDGAGYTFGSGTRLTVV.